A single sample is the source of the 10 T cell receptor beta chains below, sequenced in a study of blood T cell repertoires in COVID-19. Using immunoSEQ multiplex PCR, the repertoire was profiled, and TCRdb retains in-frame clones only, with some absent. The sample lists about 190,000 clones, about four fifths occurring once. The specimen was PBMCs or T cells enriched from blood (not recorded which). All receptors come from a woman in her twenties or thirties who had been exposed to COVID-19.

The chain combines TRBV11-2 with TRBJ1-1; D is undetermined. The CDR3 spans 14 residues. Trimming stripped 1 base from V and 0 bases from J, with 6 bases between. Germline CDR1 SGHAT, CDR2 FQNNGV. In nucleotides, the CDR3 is TGTGCCAGCAGCTTAGGAGGTATGAACACTGAAGCTTTCTTT. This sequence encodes CASSLGGMNTEAFF.

The CDR3 reads CASSFGGNTEAFF. CDR3 bases: TGTGCCAGCAGCTTTGGAGGGAACACTGAAGCTTTCTTT. V gene TRBV11-2 combines with J gene TRBJ1-1; no firm D call. Germline V CDR1 and CDR2: SGHAT, FQNNGV. Trimming took off 3 bases at V and 1 base at J, with 6 bases between the two ends. The CDR3 is 13 amino acids.

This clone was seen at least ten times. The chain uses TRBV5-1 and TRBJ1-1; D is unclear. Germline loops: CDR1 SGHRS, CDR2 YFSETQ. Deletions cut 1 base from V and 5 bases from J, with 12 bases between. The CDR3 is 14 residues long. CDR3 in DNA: TGCGCCAGCAGCTTGAACGGGGAAGGGACTGAAGCTTTCTTT. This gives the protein CASSLNGEGTEAFF.

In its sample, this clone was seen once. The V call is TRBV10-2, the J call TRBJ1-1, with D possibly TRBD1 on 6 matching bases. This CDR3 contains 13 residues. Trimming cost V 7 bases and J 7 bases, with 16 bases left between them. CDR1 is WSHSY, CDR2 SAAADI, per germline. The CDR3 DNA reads TGCGCCAGCACCGGGACAATCTTAGGTGAAGCTTTCTTT. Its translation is CASTGTILGEAFF.

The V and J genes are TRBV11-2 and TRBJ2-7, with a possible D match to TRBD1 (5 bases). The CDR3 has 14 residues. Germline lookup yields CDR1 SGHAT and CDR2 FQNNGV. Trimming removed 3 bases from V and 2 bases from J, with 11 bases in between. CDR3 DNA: TGTGCCAGCAGCTTCCGCGCAGGGACCTACGAGCAGTACTTC. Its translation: CASSFRAGTYEQYF. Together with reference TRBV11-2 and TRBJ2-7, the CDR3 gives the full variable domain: EAGVAQSPRYKIIEKRQSVAFWCNPISGHATLYWYQQILGQGPKLLIQFQNNGVVDDSQLPKDRFSAERLKGVDSTLKIQPAKLEDSAVYLCASSFRAGTYEQYFGPGTRLTVT.

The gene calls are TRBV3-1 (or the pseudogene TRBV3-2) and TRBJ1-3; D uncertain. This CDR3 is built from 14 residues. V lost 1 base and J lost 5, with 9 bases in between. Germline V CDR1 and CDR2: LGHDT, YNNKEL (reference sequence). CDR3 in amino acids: CASSQVGQRNTIYF. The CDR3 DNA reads TGTGCCAGCAGCCAAGTTGGGCAACGAAACACCATATATTTT.

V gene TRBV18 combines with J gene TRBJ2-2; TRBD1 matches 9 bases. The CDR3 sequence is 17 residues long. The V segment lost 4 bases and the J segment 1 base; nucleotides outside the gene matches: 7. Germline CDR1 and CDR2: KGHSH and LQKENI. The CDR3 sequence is CASSQTGTGLNTGELFF. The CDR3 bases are TGTGCCAGCTCACAGACCGGGACAGGGTTGAACACCGGGGAGCTGTTTTTT.

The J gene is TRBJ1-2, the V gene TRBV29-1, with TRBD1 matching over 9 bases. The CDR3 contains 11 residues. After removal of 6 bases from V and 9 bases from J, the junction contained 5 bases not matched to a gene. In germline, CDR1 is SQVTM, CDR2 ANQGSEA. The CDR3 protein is CSVGQGRSYTF. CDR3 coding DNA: TGCAGCGTGGGACAGGGTAGGAGCTACACCTTC.

In DNA, the CDR3 is TGTGCCAGCAGCTTAAATGGGCGGAACACTGAAGCTTTCTTT. Protein sequence: CASSLNGRNTEAFF. The chain is built from TRBV7-2 and TRBJ1-1; D remains ambiguous. Germline V lookup: CDR1 SGHTA, CDR2 FQGNSA. This CDR3 is 14 amino acids long. Trimming stripped 2 bases from V and 1 base from J, with 8 bases between.

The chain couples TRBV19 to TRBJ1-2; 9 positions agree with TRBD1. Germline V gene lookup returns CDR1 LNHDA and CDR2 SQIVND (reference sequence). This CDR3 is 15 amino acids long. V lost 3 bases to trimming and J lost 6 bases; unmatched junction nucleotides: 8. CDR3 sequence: CASSINRDRDNGYTF. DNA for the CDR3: TGTGCCAGTAGTATTAATCGGGACAGGGATAATGGCTACACCTTC.